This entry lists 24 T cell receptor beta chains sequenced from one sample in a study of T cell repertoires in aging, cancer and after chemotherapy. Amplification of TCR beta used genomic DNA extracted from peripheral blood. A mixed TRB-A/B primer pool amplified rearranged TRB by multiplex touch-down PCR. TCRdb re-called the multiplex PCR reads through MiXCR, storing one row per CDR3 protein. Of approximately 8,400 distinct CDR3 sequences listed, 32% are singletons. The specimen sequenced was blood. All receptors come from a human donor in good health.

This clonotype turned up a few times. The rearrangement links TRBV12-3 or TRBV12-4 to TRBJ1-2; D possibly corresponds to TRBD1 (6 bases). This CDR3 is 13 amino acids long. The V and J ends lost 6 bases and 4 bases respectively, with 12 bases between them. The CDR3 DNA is TGTGCCAGCAGATGGGACACGGGCTATGGCTACACCTTC. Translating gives CASRWDTGYGYTF.

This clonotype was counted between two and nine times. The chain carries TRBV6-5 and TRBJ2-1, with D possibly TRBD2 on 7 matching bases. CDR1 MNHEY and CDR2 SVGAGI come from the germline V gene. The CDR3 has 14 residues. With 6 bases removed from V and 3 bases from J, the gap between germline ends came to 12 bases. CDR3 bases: TGTGCCAGCAGAGGGGGGGCCAACTACAATGAGCAGTTCTTC. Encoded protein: CASRGGANYNEQFF.

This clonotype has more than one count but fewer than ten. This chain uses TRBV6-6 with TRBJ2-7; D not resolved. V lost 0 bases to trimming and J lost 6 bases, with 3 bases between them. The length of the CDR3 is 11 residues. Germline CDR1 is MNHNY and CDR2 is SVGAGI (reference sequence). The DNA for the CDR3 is TGTGCCAGCAGTTACTCCGGCGAGCAGTACTTC. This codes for CASSYSGEQYF.

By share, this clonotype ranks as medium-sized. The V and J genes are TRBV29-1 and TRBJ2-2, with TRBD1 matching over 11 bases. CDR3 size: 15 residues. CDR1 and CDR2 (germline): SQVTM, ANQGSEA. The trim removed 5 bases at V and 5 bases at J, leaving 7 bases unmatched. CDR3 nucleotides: TGCAGCGTTCGAGAAGGACAGGGGGCAACCGGGGAGCTGTTTTTT. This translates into CSVREGQGATGELFF.

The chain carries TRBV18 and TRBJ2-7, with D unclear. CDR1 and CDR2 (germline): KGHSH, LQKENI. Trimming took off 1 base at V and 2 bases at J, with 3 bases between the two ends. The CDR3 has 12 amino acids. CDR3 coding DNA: TGTGCCAGCTCACCACTCCCCTACGAGCAGTACTTC. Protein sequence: CASSPLPYEQYF.

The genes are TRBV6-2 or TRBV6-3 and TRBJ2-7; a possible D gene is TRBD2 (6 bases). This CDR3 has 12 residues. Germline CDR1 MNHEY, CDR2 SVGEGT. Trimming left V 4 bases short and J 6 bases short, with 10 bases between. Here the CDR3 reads CASSSRGGEQYF. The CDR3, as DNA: TGTGCCAGCAGTTCTAGGGGAGGCGAGCAGTACTTC.

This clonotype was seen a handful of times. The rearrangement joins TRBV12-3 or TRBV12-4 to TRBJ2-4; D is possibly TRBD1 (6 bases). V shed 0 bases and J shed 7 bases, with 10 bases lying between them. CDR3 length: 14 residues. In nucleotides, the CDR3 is TGTGCCAGCAGTTTAGCGTCTCAGGGGAACATTCAGTACTTC. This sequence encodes CASSLASQGNIQYF.

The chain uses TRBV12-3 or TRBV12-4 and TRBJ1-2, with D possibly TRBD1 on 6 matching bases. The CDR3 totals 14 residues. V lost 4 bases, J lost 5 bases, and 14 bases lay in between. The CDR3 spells CASSYRGEGYGYTF. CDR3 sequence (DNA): TGTGCCAGCAGTTATAGGGGGGAAGGATATGGCTACACCTTC.

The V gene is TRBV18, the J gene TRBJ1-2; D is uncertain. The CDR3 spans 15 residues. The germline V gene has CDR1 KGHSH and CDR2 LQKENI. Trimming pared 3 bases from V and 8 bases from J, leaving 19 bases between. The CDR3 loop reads CASSPETSPRGGYTF. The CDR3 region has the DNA TGTGCCAGCTCACCGGAGACTAGTCCTCGAGGAGGCTACACCTTC.

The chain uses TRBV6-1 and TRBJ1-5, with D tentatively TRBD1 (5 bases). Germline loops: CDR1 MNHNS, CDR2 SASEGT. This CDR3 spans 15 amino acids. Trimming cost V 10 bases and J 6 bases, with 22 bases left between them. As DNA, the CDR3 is TGTGCCACCAGGGTTGATCCGGGGTCACCTCAGCCCCAGCATTTT. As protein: CATRVDPGSPQPQHF.

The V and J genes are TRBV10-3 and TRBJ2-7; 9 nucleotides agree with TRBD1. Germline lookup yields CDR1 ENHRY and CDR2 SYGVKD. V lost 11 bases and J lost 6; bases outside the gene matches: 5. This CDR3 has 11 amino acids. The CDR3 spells CAVGQGTEQYF. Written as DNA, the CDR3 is TGTGCCGTCGGACAGGGGACCGAGCAGTACTTC.

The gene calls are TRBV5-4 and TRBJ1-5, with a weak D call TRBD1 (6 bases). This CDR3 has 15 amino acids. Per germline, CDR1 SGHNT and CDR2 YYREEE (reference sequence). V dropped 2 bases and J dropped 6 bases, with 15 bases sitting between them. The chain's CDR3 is CASSFRQAAGQPQHF. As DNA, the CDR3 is TGTGCCAGCAGCTTCCGACAGGCCGCGGGTCAGCCCCAGCATTTT.

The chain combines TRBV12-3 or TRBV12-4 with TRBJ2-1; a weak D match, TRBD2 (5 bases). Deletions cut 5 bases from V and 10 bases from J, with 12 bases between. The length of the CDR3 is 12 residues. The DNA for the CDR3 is TGTGCCAGCAGTACCCTAGCTGCCGAGCAGTTCTTC. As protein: CASSTLAAEQFF.

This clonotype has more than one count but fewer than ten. This CDR3 reads CASSPGTGGDWNDEQFF. The CDR3 region has the DNA TGTGCCAGCAGTCCCGGGACAGGGGGCGATTGGAACGATGAGCAGTTCTTC. The rearrangement links TRBV27 to TRBJ2-1; 12 positions match TRBD1. Trimming at V came to 5 bases and at J to 8 bases, leaving 13 bases not matched to a gene. This CDR3 has 17 amino acids. CDR1 MNHEY and CDR2 SMNVEV come from the germline V gene (reference sequence).

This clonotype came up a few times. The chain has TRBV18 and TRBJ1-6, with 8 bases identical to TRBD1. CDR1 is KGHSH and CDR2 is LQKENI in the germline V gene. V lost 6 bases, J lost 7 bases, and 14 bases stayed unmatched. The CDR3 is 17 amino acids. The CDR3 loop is CASSPNRTGKINSPLHF. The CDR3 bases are TGTGCCAGCTCGCCGAATAGGACAGGGAAGATCAATTCACCCCTCCACTTT.

DNA of the CDR3: TGTGCCAGCAGTCCGGGGACAGGGAACACTGAAGCTTTCTTT. Amino acid sequence: CASSPGTGNTEAFF. The V and J genes are TRBV27 and TRBJ1-1, with TRBD1 matching 8 bases. The CDR3 contains 14 residues. V trimming: 5 bases; J trimming: 1 base; junction bases outside the gene matches: 3. Germline loops: CDR1 MNHEY, CDR2 SMNVEV (reference sequence).

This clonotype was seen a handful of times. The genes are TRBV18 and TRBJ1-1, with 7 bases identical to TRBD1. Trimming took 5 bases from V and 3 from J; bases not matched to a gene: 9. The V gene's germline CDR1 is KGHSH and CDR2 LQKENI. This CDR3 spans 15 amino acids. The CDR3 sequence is CASSATGILDTEAFF. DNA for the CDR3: TGTGCCAGCTCAGCGACAGGGATTCTTGACACTGAAGCTTTCTTT.

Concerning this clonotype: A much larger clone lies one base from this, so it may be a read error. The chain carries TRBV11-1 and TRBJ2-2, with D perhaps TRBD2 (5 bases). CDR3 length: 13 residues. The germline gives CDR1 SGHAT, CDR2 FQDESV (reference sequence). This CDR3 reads CASSFGPVGKLFF. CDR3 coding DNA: TGTGCCAGCAGCTTTGGACCAGTCGGGAAGCTGTTTTTT.

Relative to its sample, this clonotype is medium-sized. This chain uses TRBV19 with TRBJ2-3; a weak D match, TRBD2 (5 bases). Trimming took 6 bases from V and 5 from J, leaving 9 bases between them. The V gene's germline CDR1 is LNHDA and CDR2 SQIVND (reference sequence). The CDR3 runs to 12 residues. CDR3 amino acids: CASRRGRDTQYF. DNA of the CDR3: TGTGCCAGTAGGAGAGGGCGAGATACGCAGTATTTT.

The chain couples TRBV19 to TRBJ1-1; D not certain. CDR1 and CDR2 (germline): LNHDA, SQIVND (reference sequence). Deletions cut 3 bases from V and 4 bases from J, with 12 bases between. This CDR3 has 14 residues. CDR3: CASSILEGVTEAFF. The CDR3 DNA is TGTGCCAGTAGTATTTTGGAGGGCGTCACTGAAGCTTTCTTT.

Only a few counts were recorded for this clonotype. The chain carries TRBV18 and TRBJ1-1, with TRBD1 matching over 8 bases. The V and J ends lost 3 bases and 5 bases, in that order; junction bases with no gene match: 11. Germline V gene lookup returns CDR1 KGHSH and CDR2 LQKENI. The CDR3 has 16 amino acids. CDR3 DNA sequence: TGTGCCAGCTCACCGGGACAGGCGCTGGGTTGGACTGAAGCTTTCTTT. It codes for CASSPGQALGWTEAFF.

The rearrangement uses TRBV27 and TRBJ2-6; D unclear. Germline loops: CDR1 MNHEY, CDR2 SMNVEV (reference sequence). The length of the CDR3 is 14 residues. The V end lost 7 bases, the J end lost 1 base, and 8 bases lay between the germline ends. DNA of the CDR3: TGTGCCAGCACTCGGGCGTCTGGGGCCAACGTCCTGACTTTC. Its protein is CASTRASGANVLTF.

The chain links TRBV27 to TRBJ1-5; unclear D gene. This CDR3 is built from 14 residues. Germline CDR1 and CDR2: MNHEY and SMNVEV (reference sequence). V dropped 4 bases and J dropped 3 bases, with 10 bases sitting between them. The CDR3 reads CASSYRDSNQPQHF. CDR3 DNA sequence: TGTGCCAGCAGTTACCGCGATTCCAATCAGCCCCAGCATTTT.

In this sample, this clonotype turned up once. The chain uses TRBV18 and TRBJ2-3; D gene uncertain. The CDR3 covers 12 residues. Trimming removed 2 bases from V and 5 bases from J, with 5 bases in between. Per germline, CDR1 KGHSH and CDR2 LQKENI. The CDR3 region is CASSPVVDTQYF. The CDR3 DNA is TGTGCCAGCTCACCAGTAGTAGATACGCAGTATTTT.